This record looks at one TCR beta chain sequence and its context. What it binds is unknown. CDR1 and CDR2 (germline): SQVTM, ANQGSEA. The CDR3 sequence is 12 residues long. The V end was cut by 1 base, the J end by 7 bases, with 8 bases between. This specimen belongs to a study of CD8 T cells in ankylosing spondylitis. Study-level results: Disease-linked clones bore a CD8+ phenotype, appearing relatively rarely in peripheral blood. Significantly higher representation of disease-linked clones was reported for matched ankylosing spondylitis synovial fluid.

TCRdb reprocessed the 5' RACE reads via MiXCR and lists one record per CDR3 protein. There are around 150,000 distinct CDR3 sequences in the sample; roughly 6.6% occur only once, and around an eighth lies in the top ten. The receptor's source is a female donor with ankylosing spondylitis or in good health (not recorded which). The J gene is TRBJ2-1, the V gene TRBV29-1; D not certain. The specimen was blood, either unsorted or a sorted T cell fraction (not recorded which). The CDR3 DNA is TGCAGCGTTGAAGGTATGGGGAATGAGCAGTTCTTC. Its translation is CSVEGMGNEQFF.